What follows are 5 T cell receptor beta chains derived from one specimen sequenced in a study of T cell repertoires in cytomegalovirus infection (dated by TCRdb to the late 2010s). The antigens of these receptors remain unknown. These reads were obtained on an Illumina HiSeq 1500. TCRdb trimmed public reads at Q25 via fastp, called clones via MiXCR and kept in-frame beta chains. Every entry covers one CDR3 protein and lists the most common genes and DNA from its rows. A total of around 110,000 distinct CDR3 sequences appear in this sample, over 9.5% of them only once. The top ten clonotypes cover over 25% of the sample. The sample comprised PBMCs, sequenced either directly or after in vitro stimulation (not recorded which). The receptors derive from a human donor in good health (CMV status not recorded). Some clones in this sample may be carry-over from other donors' samples.

This clonotype has only a few counts. This chain links TRBV19 with TRBJ1-1, with a weak D call TRBD1 (6 bases). The V gene's germline CDR1 is LNHDA and CDR2 SQIVND (reference sequence). The CDR3 sequence is 13 residues long. V was pared by 7 bases and J by 1 base, with 10 bases between. The CDR3 sequence is CASIPGQNTEAFF. CDR3 DNA: TGTGCCAGTATTCCGGGACAGAACACTGAAGCTTTCTTT.

Turning to this clonotype: Mismatch with germline at one junction end may stem from a read error. V is TRBV7-8 and J is TRBJ1-1; no reliable D call. The V gene's germline CDR1 is SGHVS and CDR2 FQNEAQ. The CDR3 covers 13 residues. The CDR3: CASSLGEKIEAFF. The CDR3 region has the DNA TGTGCCAGCAGCTTAGGGGAAAAGATTGAAGCTTTTTTT.

The table lists this clonotype with many counts. V is TRBV7-2 and J is TRBJ1-5, with D tentatively TRBD1 (6 bases). Germline lookup yields CDR1 SGHTA and CDR2 FQGNSA. Trimming left V 1 base short and J 7 bases short, with 14 bases between. The CDR3 contains 15 residues. CDR3 residues: CASSLEAGGGQPQHF. In DNA form, the CDR3 reads TGTGCCAGCAGCTTAGAAGCGGGGGGGGGCCAGCCCCAGCATTTT. The full variable domain, rest sourced from reference TRBV7-2 and TRBJ1-5, is GAGVSQSPSNKVTEKGKDVELRCDPISGHTALYWYRQSLGQGLEFLIYFQGNSAPDKSGLPSDRFSAERTGGSVSTLTIQRTQQEDSAVYLCASSLEAGGGQPQHFGDGTRLSIL.

This clonotype was observed at least ten times. This chain uses TRBV2 with TRBJ1-2, with D uncertain. In germline, CDR1 is SNHLY, CDR2 FYNNEI. Trimming removed 7 bases at V and 8 bases at J, with 14 bases between. The CDR3 covers 12 residues. This CDR3 is CASKLTLVGYTF. The CDR3 DNA follows: TGTGCCAGCAAACTGACGTTAGTCGGCTACACCTTC.

This clonotype was seen more than once but under ten times. The V call is TRBV28, the J call TRBJ2-3; D is uncertain. Looked up from germline, CDR1 is MDHEN and CDR2 is SYDVKM. Trimming took off 6 bases at V and 3 bases at J, with 10 bases between the two ends. This CDR3 spans 13 amino acids. CDR3 sequence: CASSSDSTDTQYF. CDR3 nucleotides: TGTGCCAGCAGCTCAGACTCAACAGATACGCAGTATTTT.